Detailed here is one T cell receptor (beta chain). The sample is drawn from a study of blood T cell repertoires in COVID-19. The wider study: Nucleic acid was either cDNA or gDNA, and it came from T cells, B-cell-depleted T cells, or PBMCs.

How the authors handled the data: Amplification with reference gene primers provided the estimates of nucleated cell counts. The protocol was immunoSEQ multiplex PCR, while the TCRdb copy is restricted to in-frame clones and leaves out a portion. Clone size and the V and J calls come from that table; the DNA yielded D and trimming. The table has 70,000 to 80,000 clones, about 90% seen once; the top ten hold roughly 6%. The material sequenced was peripheral blood. This receptor was identified in a human donor in a cohort sampled during active COVID-19.

The CDR3 loop is CASSEGGGSPLHF. In DNA, the CDR3 is TGTGCCAGCAGTGAAGGAGGGGGTTCACCCCTCCACTTT. This chain joins TRBV2 and TRBJ1-6, with a tentative D call TRBD1 (6 bases). The V end lost 1 base, the J end lost 9 bases, and 7 bases lay between the germline ends. The CDR3 contains 13 residues. Germline V gene sequence: CDR1 SNHLY, CDR2 FYNNEI.